Below, 17 T cell receptor beta chains from the same sample are listed, as sequenced in a study of T cells in Graves' hyperthyroidism and ophthalmopathy. Amplified TCR beta CDR3 regions came from RNA transcripts. TCR CDR3 regions were first amplified by RT-PCR with HTBI primers. From the multiplex PCR reads, TCRdb called clonotypes with MiXCR, one entry per CDR3 protein. The data contain about 350,000 distinct CDR3 sequences, 13% to 15% of them seen just once; the ten biggest clones take up around 20%. The specimen sequenced was blood. All receptors derive from a woman between 55 and 75 years old with Graves' ophthalmopathy.

There are many counts of this clonotype. The chain uses TRBV6-5 and TRBJ2-5; D is perhaps TRBD1 (5 bases). V gave up 2 bases and J gave up 2 bases, with 9 bases separating them. The germline CDR1 and CDR2 sequences are MNHEY and SVGAGI. This CDR3 comprises 14 residues. Written as DNA, the CDR3 is TGTGCCAGCAGTTACCTGACAGCGCAAGAGACCCAGTACTTC. Translating it yields CASSYLTAQETQYF.

This clonotype was seen many times. The V call is TRBV11-2, the J call TRBJ2-5; no firm D call. The germline V gene has CDR1 SGHAT and CDR2 FQNNGV. The ends were cut back, 4 bases at V and 5 bases at J, with 11 bases in the middle. The CDR3 is 13 amino acids. CDR3 residues: CASSSPEVETQYF. DNA for the CDR3: TGTGCCAGCAGCTCCCCCGAGGTGGAGACCCAGTACTTC. Full variable domain (remainder filled in from reference TRBV11-2 and TRBJ2-5): EAGVAQSPRYKIIEKRQSVAFWCNPISGHATLYWYQQILGQGPKLLIQFQNNGVVDDSQLPKDRFSAERLKGVDSTLKIQPAKLEDSAVYLCASSSPEVETQYFGPGTRLLVL.

This clonotype was counted only a few times. V gene TRBV10-2 combines with J gene TRBJ2-5; 12 nucleotides match TRBD1. Trimming took 6 bases from V and 4 from J; bases not matched to a gene: 6. This CDR3 is 15 amino acids long. Germline lookup yields CDR1 WSHSY and CDR2 SAAADI. The CDR3, as DNA: TGCGCCAGCAGCGAAGGGACAGGGGGCAGAGAGACCCAGTACTTC. Its protein product is CASSEGTGGRETQYF.

This clonotype was recorded a few times. The V and J genes are TRBV9 and TRBJ2-2, with TRBD2 matching over 10 bases. CDR3 length: 15 amino acids. The V gene's germline CDR1 is SGDLS and CDR2 YYNGEE. J was trimmed by 6 bases and V by 3 bases; bases with no gene match: 5. CDR3 residues: CASSGVSGRAGELFF. The CDR3 coding sequence is TGTGCCAGCAGCGGGGTGAGCGGGAGGGCCGGGGAGCTGTTTTTT.

This clonotype has only a few counts. The CDR3 loop is CASAPGESYGYTF. CDR3 nucleotides: TGTGCCAGCGCACCGGGAGAGTCCTATGGCTACACCTTC. The J gene is TRBJ1-2, the V gene TRBV19, with D unclear. The germline V gene encodes CDR1 LNHDA and CDR2 SQIVND (reference sequence). Trimming removed 9 bases at V and 4 bases at J, with 15 bases between. The CDR3 runs to 13 residues.

This clonotype was seen more than once but under ten times. The chain links TRBV5-8 to TRBJ1-2; D remains ambiguous. Germline V gene sequence: CDR1 SGHTS, CDR2 YDEGEE. This CDR3 has 13 amino acids. Trimming removed 4 bases at V and 2 bases at J, with 9 bases between. CDR3 DNA: TGTGCCAGCAGCATGGACGGAAACTATGGCTACACCTTC. This sequence encodes CASSMDGNYGYTF.

This clonotype has a count of ten or more. The chain combines TRBV28 with TRBJ1-2; tentative D call: TRBD1 (5 bases). Trimming removed 0 bases at V and 3 bases at J, with 14 bases between. The CDR3 runs to 16 residues. CDR1 MDHEN and CDR2 SYDVKM come from the germline V gene. This CDR3 reads CASSLWARVGDYGYTF. The CDR3 nucleotides read TGTGCCAGCAGTTTATGGGCTCGTGTAGGGGACTATGGCTACACCTTC.

This clonotype was seen once. The rearrangement links TRBV11-2 to TRBJ2-7; maybe TRBD1 (5 bases). V lost 2 bases and J 3 bases, leaving 17 bases between the germline ends. The germline gives CDR1 SGHAT, CDR2 FQNNGV. CDR3 length: 16 amino acids. CDR3 protein: CASSLINSGISYEQYF. The CDR3 DNA follows: TGTGCCAGCAGCTTAATTAACTCAGGGATAAGCTACGAGCAGTACTTC. Based on the CDR3 plus reference TRBV11-2 and TRBJ2-7, the full variable domain is EAGVAQSPRYKIIEKRQSVAFWCNPISGHATLYWYQQILGQGPKLLIQFQNNGVVDDSQLPKDRFSAERLKGVDSTLKIQPAKLEDSAVYLCASSLINSGISYEQYFGPGTRLTVT.

This clonotype was observed at least ten times. The chain uses TRBV5-1 and TRBJ2-7; TRBD2 is a possible D gene (6 bases). CDR1 is SGHRS and CDR2 is YFSETQ in the germline V gene. There are 16 residues in the CDR3. V shed 0 bases and J shed 0 bases, with 13 bases lying between them. The chain's CDR3 is CASSLVSGPSSYEQYF. In nucleotides, the CDR3 is TGCGCCAGCAGCTTGGTTAGCGGACCCTCCTCCTACGAGCAGTACTTC.

This clonotype was seen repeatedly, ten times or more. The chain has TRBV3-1 and TRBJ1-6; D not certain. V was trimmed by 1 base and J by 7 bases, leaving 14 bases between them. The CDR3 extends over 16 amino acids. Germline values: CDR1 LGHDT, CDR2 YNNKEL (reference sequence). The CDR3 loop is CASSQVAGSANSPLHF. CDR3 coding DNA: TGTGCCAGCAGCCAAGTTGCGGGCAGCGCCAATTCACCCCTCCACTTT. Together with reference TRBV3-1 and TRBJ1-6, the CDR3 gives the full variable domain: DTAVSQTPKYLVTQMGNDKSIKCEQNLGHDTMYWYKQDSKKFLKIMFSYNNKELIINETVPNRFSPKSPDKAHLNLHINSLELGDSAVYFCASSQVAGSANSPLHFGNGTRLTVT.

This clonotype showed up many times. The gene calls are TRBV28 and TRBJ2-7; D is ambiguous. In germline, CDR1 is MDHEN, CDR2 SYDVKM. The germline V and J ends were trimmed by 3 bases and 2 bases, with 11 bases remaining between them. The CDR3 has 14 amino acids. CDR3 bases: TGTGCCAGCAGTTTCCAGCCAAACGCCTACGAGCAGTACTTC. Its translation: CASSFQPNAYEQYF.

The CDR3 here is CASSSRVGETQYF. The CDR3 DNA is TGTGCCAGCAGTTCAAGGGTGGGAGAGACCCAGTACTTC. J is TRBJ2-5 and V is TRBV6-2 or TRBV6-3, with D unclear. V was shortened by 4 bases and J by 4 bases, with 10 bases between the two germline ends. This CDR3 is 13 amino acids long. Germline CDR1 and CDR2: MNHEY and SVGEGT.

This clonotype occurred many times. The V gene is TRBV11-2, the J gene TRBJ2-1; 14 nucleotides match TRBD2. Germline V CDR1 and CDR2: SGHAT, FQNNGV. The V and J ends lost 5 bases and 4 bases, in that order; junction bases with no gene match: 7. CDR3 length: 17 amino acids. The CDR3 is CASSTRTSGRLYNEQFF. The CDR3 nucleotides are TGTGCCAGCAGCACTCGGACTAGCGGGAGGTTATACAATGAGCAGTTCTTC.

The V gene is TRBV15, the J gene TRBJ2-3; D not resolved. This CDR3 spans 13 amino acids. Germline CDR1 is LNHNV and CDR2 is YYDKDF (reference sequence). V lost 4 bases and J lost 3, with 8 bases in between. CDR3 nucleotide sequence: TGTGCCACCAGCATGTCGCCGACAGATACGCAGTATTTT. Amino acids: CATSMSPTDTQYF.

J is TRBJ2-7 and V is TRBV3-1, with 14 positions matching TRBD2. CDR3 length: 19 amino acids. Trimming cost V 0 bases and J 0 bases; bases outside gene matches: 7. The germline CDR1 and CDR2 sequences are LGHDT and YNNKEL (reference sequence). The CDR3 bases are TGTGCCAGCAGCCAAGAAAGACCGGGACTAGCGGGGGCCTCCTACGAGCAGTACTTC. Translating it yields CASSQERPGLAGASYEQYF.

This clonotype was recorded a few times. The rearrangement links TRBV27 to TRBJ1-3, with a weak D call TRBD1 (5 bases). V shed 6 bases and J shed 4 bases, with 13 bases lying between them. The CDR3 contains 14 residues. Germline loops: CDR1 MNHEY, CDR2 SMNVEV (reference sequence). The CDR3 DNA is TGTGCCAGCAGGGATAAGAGGGACGGAAACACCATATATTTT. It specifies CASRDKRDGNTIYF.

This chain links TRBV3-1 with TRBJ2-1; the D call may be TRBD1 or TRBD2 (5 bases each). V lost 5 bases to trimming and J lost 10 bases, with 12 bases between them. Germline CDR1 and CDR2: LGHDT and YNNKEL (reference sequence). The CDR3 consists of 12 residues. For the CDR3, the DNA is TGTGCCAGCAGCAGAGGGGACGGAGAGCAGTTCTTC. This codes for CASSRGDGEQFF.